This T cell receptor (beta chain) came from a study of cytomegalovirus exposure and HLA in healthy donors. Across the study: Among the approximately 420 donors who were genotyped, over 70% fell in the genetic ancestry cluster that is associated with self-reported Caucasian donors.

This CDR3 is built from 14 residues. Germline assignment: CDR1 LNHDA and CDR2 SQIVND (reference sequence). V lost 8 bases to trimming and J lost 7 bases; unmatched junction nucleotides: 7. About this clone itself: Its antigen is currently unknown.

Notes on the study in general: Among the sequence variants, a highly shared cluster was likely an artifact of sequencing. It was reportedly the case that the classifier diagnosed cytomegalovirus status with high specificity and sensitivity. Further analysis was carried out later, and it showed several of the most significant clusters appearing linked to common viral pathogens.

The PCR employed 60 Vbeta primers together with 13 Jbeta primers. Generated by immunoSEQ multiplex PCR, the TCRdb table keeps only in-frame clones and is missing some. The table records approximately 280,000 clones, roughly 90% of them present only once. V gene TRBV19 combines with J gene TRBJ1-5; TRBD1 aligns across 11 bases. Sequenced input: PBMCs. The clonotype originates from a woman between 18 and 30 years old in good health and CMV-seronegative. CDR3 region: CASSWTGGGQPQHF. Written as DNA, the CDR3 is TGTGCCAGTTCCTGGACAGGGGGCGGGCAGCCCCAGCATTTT.